The 28 T cell receptor beta chains reported below all come from one sample, sequenced in a study of control samples from healthy donors and cancer patients. Using immunoSEQ multiplex PCR, the repertoire was profiled, and TCRdb retains in-frame clones only, with some absent. Among under 200,000 clones listed, about 94% were seen once. Sequencing was done on a sample of PBMCs. The receptors were gathered from a man between 60 and 70 years old with colorectal cancer.

The V call is TRBV5-5, the J call TRBJ2-1; D gene uncertain. Per germline, CDR1 SGHKS and CDR2 YYEKEE (reference sequence). The V end lost 1 base, the J end lost 3 bases, and 8 bases lay between the germline ends. The CDR3 contains 14 residues. The DNA of the CDR3 is TGTGCCAGCAGCTTGAGACGCAGCTACAATGAGCAGTTCTTC. This sequence encodes CASSLRRSYNEQFF.

The V call is TRBV3-1 (or the pseudogene TRBV3-2), the J call TRBJ2-3; no firm D call. This CDR3 has 14 amino acids. Trimming cost V 2 bases and J 4 bases, with 10 bases left between them. Germline CDR1 is LGHDT and CDR2 is YNNKEL (reference sequence). The CDR3 loop is CASSQSVGADTQYF. For the CDR3, the DNA is TGTGCCAGCAGCCAAAGTGTAGGCGCAGATACGCAGTATTTT.

The chain has TRBV30 and TRBJ1-3; 7 bases line up with TRBD1. This CDR3 is 15 amino acids long. J gave up 0 bases and V 1 base, and 3 bases lay outside the gene matches. CDR1 is GTSNPN and CDR2 is SVGIG in the germline V gene (reference sequence). This CDR3 is CAWSGGQISGNTIYF. The CDR3 nucleotides read TGTGCCTGGAGTGGGGGACAGATCTCTGGAAACACCATATATTTT.

The J gene is TRBJ1-2, the V gene TRBV19, with D possibly being TRBD1 (5 bases). The CDR3 has 14 amino acids. V was clipped by 8 bases and J by 4 bases, with 17 bases between them. Germline V gene sequence: CDR1 LNHDA, CDR2 SQIVND (reference sequence). The DNA of the CDR3 is TGTGCCAGTGGTGACAGTTCCAACCTCTATGGCTACACCTTC. Translated: CASGDSSNLYGYTF.

The CDR3 region is CASSYGEGDYGYTF. For the CDR3, the DNA is TGTGCCAGCAGCTATGGGGAGGGTGACTATGGCTACACCTTC. J is TRBJ1-2 and V is TRBV7-8, with D unresolved. V was clipped by 4 bases and J by 3 bases, with 12 bases between them. Germline V CDR1 and CDR2: SGHVS, FQNEAQ. The CDR3 is 14 amino acids.

V usage is TRBV25-1 and J usage is TRBJ2-6, with D possibly TRBD2 on 6 matching bases. The V and J ends lost 8 bases and 1 base respectively, with 18 bases between them. Germline loops: CDR1 MGHDK, CDR2 SYGVNS. The CDR3 runs 17 residues. DNA of the CDR3: TGTGCCAGCTCCGGGACCCCGGGAGTATCTGGGGCCAACGTCCTGACTTTC. This translates into CASSGTPGVSGANVLTF.

The CDR3 DNA is TGTGCCAGCAGCCCCTGGGCGGCGGGGCAAGAGACCCAGTACTTC. Protein product: CASSPWAAGQETQYF. The V gene is TRBV7-9, the J gene TRBJ2-5, with TRBD2 as a possible D gene (6 bases). The CDR3 consists of 15 residues. Germline values: CDR1 SEHNR, CDR2 FQNEAQ (reference sequence). V was cut by 5 bases and J by 2 bases, with 15 bases left in between. The full variable domain, with the rest looked up from reference TRBV7-9 and TRBJ2-5, is DTGVSQNPRHKITKRGQNVTFRCDPISEHNRLYWYRQTLGQGPEFLTYFQNEAQLEKSRLLSDRFSAERPKGSFSTLEIQRTEQGDSAMYLCASSPWAAGQETQYFGPGTRLLVL.

The chain links TRBV30 to TRBJ1-5, with D tentatively TRBD1 (6 bases). V was clipped by 2 bases and J by 2 bases, with 7 bases between them. Germline assignment: CDR1 GTSNPN and CDR2 SVGIG (reference sequence). The CDR3 is 13 residues long. The chain's CDR3 is CAWSNRGNQPQHF. CDR3 coding DNA: TGTGCCTGGAGTAACAGGGGCAATCAGCCCCAGCATTTT.

The genes are TRBV18 and TRBJ1-6; D uncertain. Germline CDR1 reads KGHSH; CDR2 reads LQKENI. V was pared by 1 base and J by 0 bases, with 7 bases between. This CDR3 has 16 residues. Written as DNA, the CDR3 is TGTGCCAGCTCACCACAGGATAGCTCCTATAATTCACCCCTCCACTTT. The encoded protein is CASSPQDSSYNSPLHF.

V is TRBV10-1 and J is TRBJ1-2; D might be TRBD1 (6 bases). CDR1 and CDR2 from the germline V gene are WNHNN and SYGVQD (reference sequence). CDR3 size: 11 residues. V shed 7 bases and J shed 8 bases, with 11 bases lying between them. This CDR3 reads CASNRVRGYTF. In nucleotides, the CDR3 is TGCGCCAGCAACAGGGTTCGGGGCTACACCTTC.

The chain is built from TRBV24-1 and TRBJ1-2; unclear D gene. The ends were cut back, 2 bases at V and 8 bases at J, with 11 bases in the middle. In germline, CDR1 is KGHDR, CDR2 SFDVKD. This CDR3 is 13 amino acids long. In nucleotides, the CDR3 is TGTGCCACCAGTGATTCTGGTATCAGCGGCTACACCTTC. It yields the protein CATSDSGISGYTF.

In nucleotides, the CDR3 is TGTGCCAGCAGGACAGGGGCTTATGAAAAACTGTTTTTT. Its translation: CASRTGAYEKLFF. The V and J genes are TRBV12-3 or TRBV12-4 and TRBJ1-4, with 8 bases that match TRBD1. The CDR3 extends over 13 amino acids. Unmatched junction bases numbered 3, after V lost 6 bases and J lost 6 bases.

A single count supports this clone. The chain has TRBV18 and TRBJ2-3; D is unresolved. CDR1 is KGHSH and CDR2 is LQKENI in the germline V gene. The V end lost 0 bases, the J end lost 0 bases, and 10 bases lay between the germline ends. The CDR3 has 16 residues. The CDR3 sequence is CASSPPGRRSTDTQYF. The DNA for the CDR3 is TGTGCCAGCTCACCACCGGGCCGAAGGAGCACAGATACGCAGTATTTT.

This clone was found once. This chain connects TRBV7-9 to TRBJ1-1; possible D gene TRBD1, 5 bases. Germline CDR1 is SEHNR and CDR2 is FQNEAQ (reference sequence). Trimming shortened V by 2 bases and J by 1 base, and 8 bases separated the two germline ends. The length of the CDR3 is 14 residues. The CDR3 region is CASSLSQANTEAFF. The CDR3 DNA reads TGTGCCAGCAGCTTATCACAGGCGAACACTGAAGCTTTCTTT.

J is TRBJ1-6 and V is TRBV5-1, with D hard to call. From germline, CDR1 is SGHRS and CDR2 YFSETQ. V lost 6 bases, J lost 10 bases, and 17 bases lay in between. This CDR3 is 14 amino acids long. CDR3 DNA sequence: TGCGCCAGCACATACGACCAGGATCTCTCACCCCTCCACTTT. Translation gives CASTYDQDLSPLHF.

There are a few counts of this clone. The CDR3 protein is CASSSSGMVPLHF. In nucleotides, the CDR3 is TGTGCCAGCAGCTCTTCCGGAATGGTACCCCTCCACTTT. This chain uses TRBV7-9 with TRBJ1-6; D call uncertain. The V end was cut by 4 bases, the J end by 12 bases, with 13 bases between. Germline lookup yields CDR1 SEHNR and CDR2 FQNEAQ (reference sequence). This CDR3 contains 13 residues.

The CDR3 DNA reads TGTGCCAGCAGCCAAGGGACTAGCGAGTACAATGAGCAGTTCTTC. It yields the protein CASSQGTSEYNEQFF. V gene TRBV4-2 combines with J gene TRBJ2-1; 9 bases are shared with TRBD2. Germline CDR1 is LGHNA and CDR2 is YNFKEQ. CDR3 size: 15 residues. The J segment lost 4 bases and the V segment lost 1 base, leaving 2 bases of the junction unmatched.

This sequence joins TRBV10-1 and TRBJ2-4; D call uncertain. V lost 1 base and J 9 bases, leaving 7 bases between the germline ends. The CDR3 runs 12 residues. Germline assignment: CDR1 WNHNN and CDR2 SYGVQD (reference sequence). For the CDR3, the DNA is TGCGCCAGCAGTGAGTTCAAGGGCATTCAGTACTTC. This encodes CASSEFKGIQYF.

The chain combines TRBV2 with TRBJ1-2, with D uncertain. The CDR3 runs to 14 residues. Germline V lookup: CDR1 SNHLY, CDR2 FYNNEI. Trimming pared 5 bases from V and 4 bases from J, leaving 14 bases between. The CDR3 DNA sequence: TGTGCCAGCAGTCCCCGAAAGGGTACCTATGGCTACACCTTC. Encoded protein: CASSPRKGTYGYTF.

The rearrangement joins TRBV20-1 to TRBJ2-7; 13 nucleotides align to TRBD2. CDR3 length: 18 residues. The junction had 12 bases not matched to a gene; V was cut back by 3 bases and J by 1 base. Germline assignment: CDR1 DFQATT and CDR2 SNEGSKA (reference sequence). Here the CDR3 DNA reads TGCAGTGCTAGTTCAACTAGCGGGGGGGCCGGGACGTCCTACGAGCAGTACTTC. As protein: CSASSTSGGAGTSYEQYF.

The chain employs TRBV28 and TRBJ1-2, with 9 bases that match TRBD1. The CDR3 contains 13 residues. The V gene end was trimmed by 5 bases and the J gene end by 8 bases; junction bases not matched to a gene: 6. CDR1 and CDR2 (germline): MDHEN, SYDVKM. The CDR3 loop reads CASSIQGAGGYTF. Here the CDR3 DNA reads TGTGCCAGCAGTATACAGGGGGCTGGGGGCTACACCTTC.

This chain uses TRBV5-6 with TRBJ1-2; tentative D call: TRBD1 (5 bases). Trimming stripped 0 bases from V and 1 base from J, with 16 bases between. The germline V gene has CDR1 SGHDT and CDR2 YYEEEE. The CDR3 loop spans 17 amino acids. The chain's CDR3 is CASSLDLGRPINYGYTF. CDR3 bases: TGTGCCAGCAGCTTGGACCTGGGACGGCCCATTAACTATGGCTACACCTTC. Complete variable domain (other parts from reference TRBV5-6 and TRBJ1-2): DAGVTQSPTHLIKTRGQQVTLRCSPKSGHDTVSWYQQALGQGPQFIFQYYEEEERQRGNFPDRFSGHQFPNYSSELNVNALLLGDSALYLCASSLDLGRPINYGYTFGSGTRLTVV.

J is TRBJ2-7 and V is TRBV5-1; D tentatively fits TRBD1 or TRBD2 (5 bases each). The CDR3 is 13 amino acids. V lost 4 bases, J lost 9 bases, and 17 bases lay in between. Germline V gene data show CDR1 as SGHRS and CDR2 as YFSETQ. The CDR3 reads CASSAGTAAWQYF. CDR3 nucleotide sequence: TGCGCCAGCAGCGCTGGGACCGCCGCGTGGCAGTACTTC.

This sequence joins TRBV6-5 and TRBJ1-1; TRBD1 aligns across 7 bases. CDR1 and CDR2 (germline): MNHEY, SVGAGI. V trimming: 8 bases; J trimming: 3 bases; junction bases outside the gene matches: 6. The CDR3 is made up of 13 amino acids. The DNA of the CDR3 is TGTGCCAGCTCCGGGACAGAGCACACTGAAGCTTTCTTT. Translating it yields CASSGTEHTEAFF.

The chain combines TRBV6-6 with TRBJ2-1; tentative D call: TRBD2 (6 bases). This CDR3 spans 15 amino acids. V lost 6 bases and J lost 0, with 12 bases in between. Germline V gene data show CDR1 as MNHNY and CDR2 as SVGAGI (reference sequence). The CDR3 nucleotides are TGTGCCAGCAGACCGCGGGGAAGCTCCTACAATGAGCAGTTCTTC. Protein product: CASRPRGSSYNEQFF.

V usage is TRBV19 and J usage is TRBJ1-5, with D possibly matching TRBD1 (6 bases). The germline V gene has CDR1 LNHDA and CDR2 SQIVND (reference sequence). Trimming shortened V by 9 bases and J by 4 bases, and 16 bases separated the two germline ends. The CDR3 has 14 residues. In nucleotides, the CDR3 is TGTGCCAGCAAGAACAGGGAGCTGAATCAGCCCCAGCATTTT. The encoded protein is CASKNRELNQPQHF.

The chain's CDR3 is CASSPQYQETQYF. In nucleotides, the CDR3 is TGTGCCAGCAGCCCCCAGTACCAAGAGACCCAGTACTTC. The chain combines TRBV27 with TRBJ2-5; no definite D call. This CDR3 is built from 13 residues. CDR1 is MNHEY, CDR2 SMNVEV, per germline (reference sequence). The ends were cut back, 6 bases at V and 0 bases at J, with 8 bases in the middle.

This clone has only one observation. The chain has TRBV3-1 (or the pseudogene TRBV3-2) and TRBJ1-4, with D uncertain. Germline V lookup: CDR1 LGHDT, CDR2 YNNKEL (reference sequence). V shed 4 bases and J shed 6 bases, with 21 bases lying between them. CDR3 length equals 17 residues. CDR3 in amino acids: CASSLGPTSPNYEKLFF. CDR3 coding DNA: TGTGCCAGCAGCCTCGGGCCAACTTCGCCAAACTATGAAAAACTGTTTTTT.